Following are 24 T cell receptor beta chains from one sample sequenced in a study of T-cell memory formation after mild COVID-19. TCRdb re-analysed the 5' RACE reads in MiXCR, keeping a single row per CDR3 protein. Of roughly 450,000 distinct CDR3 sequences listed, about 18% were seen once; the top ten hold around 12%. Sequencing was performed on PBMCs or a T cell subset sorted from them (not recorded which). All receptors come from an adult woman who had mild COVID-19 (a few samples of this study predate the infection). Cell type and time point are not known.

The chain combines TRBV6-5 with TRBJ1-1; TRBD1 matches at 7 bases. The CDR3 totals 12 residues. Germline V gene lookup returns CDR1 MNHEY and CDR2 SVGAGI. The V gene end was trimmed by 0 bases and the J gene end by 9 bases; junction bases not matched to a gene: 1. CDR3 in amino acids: CASSYSTGKAFF. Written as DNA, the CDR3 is TGTGCCAGCAGTTACTCGACAGGGAAAGCTTTCTTT.

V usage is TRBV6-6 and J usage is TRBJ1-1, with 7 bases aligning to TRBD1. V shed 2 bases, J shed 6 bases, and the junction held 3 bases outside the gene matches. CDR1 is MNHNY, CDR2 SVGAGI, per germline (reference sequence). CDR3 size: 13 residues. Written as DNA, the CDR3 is TGTGCCAGCAGTTACAGACAGGGATCTGAAGCTTTCTTT. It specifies CASSYRQGSEAFF.

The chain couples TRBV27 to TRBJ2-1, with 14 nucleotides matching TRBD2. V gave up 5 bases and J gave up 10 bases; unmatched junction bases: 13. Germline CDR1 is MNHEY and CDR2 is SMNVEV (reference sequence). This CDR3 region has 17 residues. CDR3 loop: CASSPGKGLAGAREQFF. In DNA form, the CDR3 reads TGTGCCAGCAGTCCAGGCAAGGGACTAGCGGGGGCTCGGGAGCAGTTCTTC.

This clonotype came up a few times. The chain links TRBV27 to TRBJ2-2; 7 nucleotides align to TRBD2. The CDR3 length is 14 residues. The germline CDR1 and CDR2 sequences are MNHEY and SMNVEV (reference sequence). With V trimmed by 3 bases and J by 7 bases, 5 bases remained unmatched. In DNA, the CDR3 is TGTGCCAGCAGTTTTGGAAGGGACTACGGGGAGCTGTTTTTT. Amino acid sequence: CASSFGRDYGELFF.

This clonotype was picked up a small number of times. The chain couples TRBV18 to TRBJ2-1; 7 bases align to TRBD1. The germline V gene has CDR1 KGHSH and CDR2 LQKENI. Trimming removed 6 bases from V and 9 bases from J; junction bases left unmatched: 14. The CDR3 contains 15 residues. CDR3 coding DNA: TGTGCCAGCTCGATAGACAGGGTGCTTCGTCCTGAGCAGTTCTTC. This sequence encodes CASSIDRVLRPEQFF.

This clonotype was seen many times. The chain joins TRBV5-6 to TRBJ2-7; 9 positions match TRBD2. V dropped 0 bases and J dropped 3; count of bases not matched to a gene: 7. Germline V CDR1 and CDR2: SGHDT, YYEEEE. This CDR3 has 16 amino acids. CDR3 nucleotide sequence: TGTGCCAGCAGCTTGGCCCCAGCGGGGGGCTTCTACGAGCAGTACTTC. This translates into CASSLAPAGGFYEQYF. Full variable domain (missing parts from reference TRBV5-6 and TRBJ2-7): DAGVTQSPTHLIKTRGQQVTLRCSPKSGHDTVSWYQQALGQGPQFIFQYYEEEERQRGNFPDRFSGHQFPNYSSELNVNALLLGDSALYLCASSLAPAGGFYEQYFGPGTRLTVT.

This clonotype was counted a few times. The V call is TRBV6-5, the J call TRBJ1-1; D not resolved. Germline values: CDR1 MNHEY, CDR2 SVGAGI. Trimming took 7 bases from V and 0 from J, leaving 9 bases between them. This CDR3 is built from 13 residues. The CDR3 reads CASIGQLNTEAFF. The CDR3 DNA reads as TGTGCCAGCATCGGCCAGCTGAACACTGAAGCTTTCTTT.

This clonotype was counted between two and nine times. The CDR3 spells CSAAGTGLYEQYF. Here the CDR3 DNA reads TGCAGTGCGGCCGGGACAGGATTATACGAGCAGTACTTC. The chain combines TRBV20-1 with TRBJ2-7; 8 nucleotides align to TRBD1. Germline-derived CDR1 and CDR2 are DFQATT and SNEGSKA (reference sequence). This CDR3 is 13 amino acids long. The V gene end was trimmed by 6 bases and the J gene end by 4 bases; junction bases not matched to a gene: 8.

The CDR3 is CASSVRDRTSYEQYF. The CDR3 DNA reads as TGTGCCAGCAGTGTCCGGGACCGTACCTCCTACGAGCAGTACTTC. The chain has TRBV11-1 and TRBJ2-7; D may match TRBD1 or TRBD2 (5 bases each). Trimming stripped 6 bases from V and 0 bases from J, with 15 bases between. The germline gives CDR1 SGHAT, CDR2 FQDESV (reference sequence). This CDR3 contains 15 residues. The whole variable domain, remainder taken from reference TRBV11-1 and TRBJ2-7, is EAEVAQSPRYKITEKSQAVAFWCDPISGHATLYWYRQILGQGPELLVQFQDESVVDDSQLPKDRFSAERLKGVDSTLKIQPAELGDSAMYLCASSVRDRTSYEQYFGPGTRLTVT.

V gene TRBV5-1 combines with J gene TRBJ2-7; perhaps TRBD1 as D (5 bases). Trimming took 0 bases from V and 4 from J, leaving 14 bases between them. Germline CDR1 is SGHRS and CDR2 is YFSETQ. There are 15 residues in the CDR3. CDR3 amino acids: CASSLESTDPYEQYF. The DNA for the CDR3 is TGCGCCAGCAGCTTGGAGTCGACAGACCCTTACGAGCAGTACTTC.

CDR3 DNA: TGTGCCAGCAGTTGGGGGGGGCCCTACGAGCAGTACTTC. The encoded protein is CASSWGGPYEQYF. This sequence joins TRBV12-3 or TRBV12-4 and TRBJ2-7, with D perhaps matching TRBD2 (7 bases). The length of the CDR3 is 13 residues. Trimming took off 4 bases at V and 2 bases at J, with 9 bases between the two ends.

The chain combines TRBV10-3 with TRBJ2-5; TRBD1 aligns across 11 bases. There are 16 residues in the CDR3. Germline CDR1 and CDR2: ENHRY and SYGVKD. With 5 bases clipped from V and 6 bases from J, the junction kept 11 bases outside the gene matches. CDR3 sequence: CAISPSGQGARKTQYF. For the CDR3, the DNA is TGTGCCATCAGTCCTTCAGGACAGGGGGCGAGGAAGACCCAGTACTTC.

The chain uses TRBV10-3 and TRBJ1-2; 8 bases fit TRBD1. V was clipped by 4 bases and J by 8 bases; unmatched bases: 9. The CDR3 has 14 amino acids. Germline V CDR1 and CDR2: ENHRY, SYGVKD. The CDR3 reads CAISGTQGAKGYTF. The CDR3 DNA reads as TGTGCCATCAGTGGGACGCAGGGGGCGAAAGGCTACACCTTC.

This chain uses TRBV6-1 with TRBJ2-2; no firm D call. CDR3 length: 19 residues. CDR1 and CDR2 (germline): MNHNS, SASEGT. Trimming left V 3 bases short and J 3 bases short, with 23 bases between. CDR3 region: CASSDGAFNPNVYTGELFF. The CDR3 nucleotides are TGTGCCAGCAGTGACGGAGCCTTTAACCCTAACGTGTACACCGGGGAGCTGTTTTTT.

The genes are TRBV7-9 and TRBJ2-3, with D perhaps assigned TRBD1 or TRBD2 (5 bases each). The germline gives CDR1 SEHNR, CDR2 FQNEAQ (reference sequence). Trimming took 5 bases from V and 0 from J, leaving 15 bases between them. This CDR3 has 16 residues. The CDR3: CASSPTRDASTDTQYF. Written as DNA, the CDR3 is TGTGCCAGCAGCCCCACCCGGGACGCTAGCACAGATACGCAGTATTTT.

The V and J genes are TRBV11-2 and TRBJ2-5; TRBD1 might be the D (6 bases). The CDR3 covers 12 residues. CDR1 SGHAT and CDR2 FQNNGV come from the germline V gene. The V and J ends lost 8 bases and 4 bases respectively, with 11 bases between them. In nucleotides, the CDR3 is TGTGCCAGCGGGGGCGCAGTAGAGACCCAGTACTTC. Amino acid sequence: CASGGAVETQYF. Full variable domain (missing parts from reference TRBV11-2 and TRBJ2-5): EAGVAQSPRYKIIEKRQSVAFWCNPISGHATLYWYQQILGQGPKLLIQFQNNGVVDDSQLPKDRFSAERLKGVDSTLKIQPAKLEDSAVYLCASGGAVETQYFGPGTRLLVL.

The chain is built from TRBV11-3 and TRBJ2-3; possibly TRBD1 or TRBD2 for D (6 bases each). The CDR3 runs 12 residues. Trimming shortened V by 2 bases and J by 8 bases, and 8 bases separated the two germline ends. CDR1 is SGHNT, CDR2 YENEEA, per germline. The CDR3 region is CASSLSGATQYF. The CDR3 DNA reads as TGTGCCAGCAGCTTATCGGGGGCTACGCAGTATTTT.

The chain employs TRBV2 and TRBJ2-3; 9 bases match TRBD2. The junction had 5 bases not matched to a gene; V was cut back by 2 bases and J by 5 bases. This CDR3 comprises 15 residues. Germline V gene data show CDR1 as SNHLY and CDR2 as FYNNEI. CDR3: CASSESGTSLDTQYF. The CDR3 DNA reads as TGTGCCAGCAGTGAATCAGGGACTAGCCTAGATACGCAGTATTTT.

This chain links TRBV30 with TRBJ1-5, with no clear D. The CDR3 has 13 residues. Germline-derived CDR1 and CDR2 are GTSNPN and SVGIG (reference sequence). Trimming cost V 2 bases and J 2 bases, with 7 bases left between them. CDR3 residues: CAWSWCGNQPQHF. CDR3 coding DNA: TGTGCCTGGAGTTGGTGTGGCAATCAGCCCCAGCATTTT.

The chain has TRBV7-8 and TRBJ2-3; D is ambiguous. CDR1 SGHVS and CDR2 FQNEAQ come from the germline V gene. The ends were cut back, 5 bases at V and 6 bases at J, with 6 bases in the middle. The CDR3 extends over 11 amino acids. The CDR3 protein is CASSADDTQYF. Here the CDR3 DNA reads TGTGCCAGCAGCGCTGATGATACGCAGTATTTT.

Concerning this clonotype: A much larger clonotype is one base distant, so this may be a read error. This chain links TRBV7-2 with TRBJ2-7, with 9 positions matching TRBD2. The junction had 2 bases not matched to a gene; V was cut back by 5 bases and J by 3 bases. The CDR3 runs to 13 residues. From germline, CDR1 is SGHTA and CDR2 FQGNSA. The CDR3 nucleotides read TGTGCCAGCAGCCCGACTAGCGGCTACGAGCAGTACTTC. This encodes CASSPTSGYEQYF.

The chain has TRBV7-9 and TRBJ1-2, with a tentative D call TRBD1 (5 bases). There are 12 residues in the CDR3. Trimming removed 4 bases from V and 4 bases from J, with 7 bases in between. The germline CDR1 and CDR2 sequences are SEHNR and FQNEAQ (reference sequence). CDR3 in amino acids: CASSWDFYGYTF. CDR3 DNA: TGTGCCAGCAGCTGGGACTTCTATGGCTACACCTTC.

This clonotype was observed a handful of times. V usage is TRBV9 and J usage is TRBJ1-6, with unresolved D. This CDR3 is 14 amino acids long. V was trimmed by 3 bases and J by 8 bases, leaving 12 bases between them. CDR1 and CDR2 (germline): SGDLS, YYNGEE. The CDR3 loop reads CASSARRIDSPLHF. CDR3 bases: TGTGCCAGCAGCGCTAGGAGGATCGATTCACCCCTCCACTTT. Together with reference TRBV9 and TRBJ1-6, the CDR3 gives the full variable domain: DSGVTQTPKHLITATGQRVTLRCSPRSGDLSVYWYQQSLDQGLQFLIQYYNGEERAKGNILERFSAQQFPDLHSELNLSSLELGDSALYFCASSARRIDSPLHFGNGTRLTVT.

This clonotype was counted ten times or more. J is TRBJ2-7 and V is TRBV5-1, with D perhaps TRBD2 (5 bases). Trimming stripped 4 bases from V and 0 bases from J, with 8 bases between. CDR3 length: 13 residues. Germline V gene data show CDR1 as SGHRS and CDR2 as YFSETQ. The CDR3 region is CASSPEASYEQYF. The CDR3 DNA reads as TGCGCCAGCAGCCCGGAGGCCTCCTACGAGCAGTACTTC.